One and the same sample provided the 5 T cell receptor beta chains below, sequenced in a study of PD-1 blockade in classical Hodgkin lymphoma. Only in-frame clones appear in the TCRdb table, and some are missing; sequencing was by immunoSEQ multiplex PCR. The sample consists of over 50,000 clones, more than 65% of them appearing once. With no exception, relapse followed autologous stem cell transplantation in all patients, and brentuximab vedotin exposure varied. Here the sequenced sample was peripheral blood mononuclear cells (PBMCs), taken at baseline. The receptors stem from a human donor with classical Hodgkin lymphoma.

The chain links TRBV7-2 to TRBJ2-4, with D possibly being TRBD1 or TRBD2 (6 bases each). From germline, CDR1 is SGHTA and CDR2 FQGNSA. This CDR3 contains 17 residues. V was pared by 1 base and J by 0 bases, with 13 bases between. CDR3 nucleotides: TGTGCCAGCAGCTTAGGGGGGGCTAGGGGAGCCAAAAACATTCAGTACTTC. This sequence encodes CASSLGGARGAKNIQYF. Looking up the rest from reference TRBV7-2 and TRBJ2-4 gives the full variable domain: GAGVSQSPSNKVTEKGKDVELRCDPISGHTALYWYRQSLGQGLEFLIYFQGNSAPDKSGLPSDRFSAERTGGSVSTLTIQRTQQEDSAVYLCASSLGGARGAKNIQYFGAGTRLSVL.

V usage is TRBV7-3 and J usage is TRBJ1-1, with TRBD1 matching 7 bases. V gave up 3 bases and J gave up 8 bases; unmatched junction bases: 6. The germline V gene encodes CDR1 SGHTA and CDR2 FQGTGA. The CDR3 is 13 amino acids. CDR3 in amino acids: CASSFGLGQEAFF. The CDR3 coding sequence is TGTGCCAGCAGCTTTGGCTTGGGACAGGAAGCTTTCTTT.

V is TRBV14 and J is TRBJ1-1, with 10 positions matching TRBD1. After removal of 3 bases from V and 1 base from J, the junction contained 8 bases not matched to a gene. This CDR3 is built from 17 residues. CDR1 and CDR2 from the germline V gene are SGHDN and FVKESK. Here the CDR3 reads CASSQRDRGTGNTEAFF. The CDR3 bases are TGTGCCAGCAGCCAGCGGGACAGGGGTACTGGGAACACTGAAGCTTTCTTT.

The V call is TRBV6-5, the J call TRBJ2-2; D unclear. From germline, CDR1 is MNHEY and CDR2 SVGAGI. Trimming removed 5 bases at V and 1 base at J, with 8 bases between. The CDR3 length is 14 residues. The CDR3 DNA is TGTGCCAGCAGTACACACGGGAACACCGGGGAGCTGTTTTTT. It translates to CASSTHGNTGELFF.

The chain uses TRBV19 and TRBJ1-5; 8 bases are shared with TRBD1. The germline V gene has CDR1 LNHDA and CDR2 SQIVND (reference sequence). The CDR3 totals 15 residues. The J segment lost 1 base and the V segment lost 3 bases, leaving 2 bases of the junction unmatched. CDR3 nucleotide sequence: TGTGCCAGTAGTATGCGGGACAGGAGCAATCAGCCCCAGCATTTT. This gives the protein CASSMRDRSNQPQHF.